These T cell receptor beta chains were read from a single sample in a study of CD8+ T cells in alopecia areata. Repertoires were generated with immunoSEQ multiplex PCR, while TCRdb's copy carries only in-frame clones and drops some. Here the sample spans approximately 110,000 clones, around 53% being singletons. The sample in question was CD8+ T cells sorted from blood, obtained at week 24, from a patient treated with tofacitinib. The receptors were sampled from a human donor with alopecia areata. The CDR3 runs from the conserved cysteine through the conserved F or W. D genes are given only for firm matches. Clone sizes are given selectively: once, few, many, or a class where the clone is expanded.

j_gene: TRBJ1-2
v_gene: TRBV6-1
d_gene: .
abundance: once
CDR3nt: TGTGCCAGCAGTCCCCTAAGGCCAACCTATGGCTACACCTTC
CDR3aa: CASSPLRPTYGYTF

j_gene: TRBJ2-7
v_gene: TRBV2
d_gene: .
abundance: .
CDR3nt: TGTGCCAGCAGTGATTGGGGCACCTCCTACGAGCAGTACTTC
CDR3aa: CASSDWGTSYEQYF

j_gene: TRBJ1-5
v_gene: TRBV2
d_gene: TRBD1
abundance: few
CDR3nt: TGTGCCAGCAGAGGACAGGGTTGGGCCCAGCATTTT
CDR3aa: CASRGQGWAQHF

j_gene: TRBJ2-1
v_gene: TRBV29-1
d_gene: TRBD2
abundance: .
CDR3nt: TGCAGCGTTGAGTCTAGCGGGGGGACCAATGAGCAGTTCTTC
CDR3aa: CSVESSGGTNEQFF

j_gene: TRBJ2-1
v_gene: TRBV27
d_gene: .
abundance: once
CDR3nt: TGTGCCAGCAGTGTGGGGACGGGATACCACAATGAGCAGTTCTTC
CDR3aa: CASSVGTGYHNEQFF

j_gene: TRBJ2-1
v_gene: TRBV14
d_gene: .
abundance: .
CDR3nt: TGTGCCAGCAGCCACCCATCCTCGGGGGTCTTAGCCTCCTACAATGAGCAGTTCTTC
CDR3aa: CASSHPSSGVLASYNEQFF

j_gene: TRBJ2-1
v_gene: TRBV7-8
d_gene: TRBD2
abundance: once
CDR3nt: TGTGCCAGCAGCCTCGGGGGAGCGGGGGACTCCAATGAGCAGTTCTTC
CDR3aa: CASSLGGAGDSNEQFF

j_gene: TRBJ2-7
v_gene: TRBV6-5
d_gene: .
abundance: .
CDR3nt: TGTGCCAGCAGTTACTCCCAAGAGGGCGAGCAGTACTTC
CDR3aa: CASSYSQEGEQYF

j_gene: TRBJ2-7
v_gene: TRBV29-1
d_gene: .
abundance: few
CDR3nt: TGCAGCGTCGAGGGTCTGTCAGCTTCCTACGAGCAGTACTTC
CDR3aa: CSVEGLSASYEQYF

j_gene: TRBJ2-3
v_gene: TRBV6-4
d_gene: TRBD2
abundance: many
CDR3nt: TGTGCCAGCAGTGAGGAGAGCGGGGGGACAGATACGCAGTATTTT
CDR3aa: CASSEESGGTDTQYF

j_gene: TRBJ2-5
v_gene: TRBV4-3
d_gene: .
abundance: .
CDR3nt: TGCGCCAGCAGCCAAGATTGGGGGACACTTCAAGAGACCCAGTACTTC
CDR3aa: CASSQDWGTLQETQYF

j_gene: TRBJ1-5
v_gene: TRBV7-8
d_gene: .
abundance: few
CDR3nt: TGTGCCAGCAGCTTAGGGGAAGTCGCCTATGCTCAGCCCCAGCATTTT
CDR3aa: CASSLGEVAYAQPQHF

j_gene: TRBJ1-1
v_gene: TRBV7-9
d_gene: .
abundance: .
CDR3nt: TGTGCCAGCAGCTTAATCCACCCTGAAGCTTTCTTT
CDR3aa: CASSLIHPEAFF

j_gene: TRBJ1-2
v_gene: TRBV30
d_gene: .
abundance: .
CDR3nt: TGTGCCTGTTGGGGCGGTTCCGAAGCTAACTATGGCTACACCTTC
CDR3aa: CACWGGSEANYGYTF

j_gene: TRBJ2-7
v_gene: TRBV27
d_gene: .
abundance: .
CDR3nt: TGTGCCAGCAGTCTGGTTGGCGTGAGCTCCTACGAGCAGTACTTC
CDR3aa: CASSLVGVSSYEQYF

j_gene: TRBJ2-2
v_gene: TRBV4-3
d_gene: .
abundance: few
CDR3nt: TGCGCCAGCAGCCGAACGCTAGAAAACACCGGGGAGCTGTTTTTT
CDR3aa: CASSRTLENTGELFF

j_gene: TRBJ1-5
v_gene: TRBV15
d_gene: .
abundance: .
CDR3nt: TGTGCCACCAGCCCCCAAGGGGGGTTAGATCAGCCCCAGCATTTT
CDR3aa: CATSPQGGLDQPQHF

j_gene: TRBJ1-1
v_gene: TRBV25-1
d_gene: .
abundance: .
CDR3nt: TGTGCCAGCAGTGCCACGGGTATGAACACTGAAGCTTTCTTT
CDR3aa: CASSATGMNTEAFF

j_gene: TRBJ1-1
v_gene: TRBV11-2
d_gene: .
abundance: .
CDR3nt: TGTGCCAGCAGATACGGGACAGAAGCTTTCTTT
CDR3aa: CASRYGTEAFF

j_gene: TRBJ2-5
v_gene: TRBV7-2
d_gene: .
abundance: .
CDR3nt: TGTGCCAGCAGCCCGTCGACTAGAACAATGGAAGAGACCCAGTACTTC
CDR3aa: CASSPSTRTMEETQYF

j_gene: TRBJ2-1
v_gene: TRBV7-9
d_gene: .
abundance: .
CDR3nt: TGTGCCAGCAGCGGACGGGAACGGGAGCAGTTCTTC
CDR3aa: CASSGREREQFF

j_gene: TRBJ1-5
v_gene: TRBV7-9
d_gene: .
abundance: .
CDR3nt: TGTGCCAGCAGCGCCGGGGGATTTTTGGATCAGCCCCAGCATTTT
CDR3aa: CASSAGGFLDQPQHF

j_gene: TRBJ2-3
v_gene: TRBV4-1
d_gene: TRBD1
abundance: once
CDR3nt: TGCGCCAGCAGCCCCGGGACAGTCCAGGGGCAGTATTTT
CDR3aa: CASSPGTVQGQYF

j_gene: TRBJ1-5
v_gene: TRBV4-1
d_gene: TRBD1
abundance: .
CDR3nt: TGCGCCAGCAGCCAATGGACAGGGTTGTATCAGCCCCAGCATTTT
CDR3aa: CASSQWTGLYQPQHF

j_gene: TRBJ2-3
v_gene: TRBV9
d_gene: TRBD2
abundance: few
CDR3nt: TGTGCCAGCAGCGGGGGGACTAGCGGGGCCCTCTCTAGCACAGATACGCAGTATTTT
CDR3aa: CASSGGTSGALSSTDTQYF

j_gene: TRBJ2-7
v_gene: TRBV7-3
d_gene: .
abundance: few
CDR3nt: TGTGCCAGCAGCTTAAACCCGGGTTACGAGCAGTACTTC
CDR3aa: CASSLNPGYEQYF

j_gene: TRBJ1-6
v_gene: TRBV27
d_gene: .
abundance: .
CDR3nt: TGTGCCAGCACCCTTTCAGGGGCAAATTCACCCCTCCACTTT
CDR3aa: CASTLSGANSPLHF

j_gene: TRBJ1-1
v_gene: TRBV25-1
d_gene: TRBD1
abundance: .
CDR3nt: TGTGCCAGCAGTGCAAATCGACAGGGGGCATTCACTGAAGCTTTCTTT
CDR3aa: CASSANRQGAFTEAFF

j_gene: TRBJ2-1
v_gene: TRBV6-1
d_gene: .
abundance: once
CDR3nt: TGTGCCAGCAGTGAATTGTCATATGGGGGGAATGAGCAGTTCTTC
CDR3aa: CASSELSYGGNEQFF

j_gene: TRBJ2-7
v_gene: TRBV30
d_gene: .
abundance: .
CDR3nt: TGTGCCTGGGAGCCGGGAGTGGAGGGCTACGAGCAGTACTTC
CDR3aa: CAWEPGVEGYEQYF

j_gene: TRBJ1-6
v_gene: TRBV4-1
d_gene: TRBD1
abundance: .
CDR3nt: TGCGCCAGCAGCCACGCTTCCGGGACAGAGGGGGATTATAATTCACCCCTCCACTTT
CDR3aa: CASSHASGTEGDYNSPLHF

j_gene: TRBJ2-1
v_gene: TRBV6-6
d_gene: TRBD2
abundance: few
CDR3nt: TGTGCCAGCAGCGCGGGGGGCCGACAGTTCTTC
CDR3aa: CASSAGGRQFF

j_gene: TRBJ2-3
v_gene: TRBV4-3
d_gene: .
abundance: few
CDR3nt: TGCGCCAGCAGCCAAGAGAGGACAGACACAGATACGCAGTATTTT
CDR3aa: CASSQERTDTDTQYF